These 12 T cell receptor beta chains originate from one sample sequenced in a study of blood T cells in healthy people across ages. The second PCR ran about 6 to 11 cycles with a sample-barcoded 5' primer and J-beta primers. TCRdb used MiXCR to reprocess the 5' RACE reads, holding one entry per CDR3 protein. The table has some 710,000 distinct CDR3 sequences, 35% to 50% seen once. The sample consisted of blood. The source is an elderly man in good health.

The rearrangement links TRBV5-1 to TRBJ2-1; TRBD1 agrees at 10 bases. Looked up from germline, CDR1 is SGHRS and CDR2 is YFSETQ. V dropped 2 bases and J dropped 5; count of bases not matched to a gene: 7. The length of the CDR3 is 16 residues. The CDR3 reads CASSLPGQGVNNEQFF. The CDR3 DNA is TGCGCCAGCAGCTTACCCGGACAGGGGGTTAACAATGAGCAGTTCTTC.

This sequence joins TRBV3-1 and TRBJ1-4; possibly TRBD1 for D (5 bases). This CDR3 contains 15 residues. Deletions cut 4 bases from V and 6 bases from J, with 15 bases between. Germline V gene lookup returns CDR1 LGHDT and CDR2 YNNKEL (reference sequence). The CDR3 spells CASSLVDSPYEKLFF. CDR3 nucleotides: TGTGCCAGCAGCCTAGTTGACAGTCCTTATGAAAAACTGTTTTTT.

The V gene is TRBV6-6, the J gene TRBJ2-7; no clear D gene. The CDR3 spans 13 residues. Trimming removed 2 bases from V and 0 bases from J, with 5 bases in between. Per the germline V gene, CDR1 is MNHNY and CDR2 is SVGAGI (reference sequence). Here the CDR3 reads CASSYRSSYEQYF. The DNA of the CDR3 is TGTGCCAGCAGTTACCGGAGCTCCTACGAGCAGTACTTC.

Note on this clonotype: A much larger clone lies a single base off, so this may be a read error. The rearrangement joins TRBV7-8 to TRBJ1-6; D might be TRBD1 (6 bases). Trimming left V 7 bases short and J 4 bases short, with 11 bases between. In germline, CDR1 is SGHVS, CDR2 FQNEAQ. This CDR3 comprises 14 residues. DNA of the CDR3: TGTGCCAGCACCCGACAGGCTTATAATTCACCCCTCCACTTT. Translation gives CASTRQAYNSPLHF. Based on the CDR3 plus reference TRBV7-8 and TRBJ1-6, the full variable domain is GAGVSQSPRYKVAKRGQDVALRCDPISGHVSLFWYQQALGQGPEFLTYFQNEAQLDKSGLPSDRFFAERPEGSVSTLKIQRTQQEDSAVYLCASTRQAYNSPLHFGNGTRLTVT.

V and J are TRBV7-2 and TRBJ2-7, with unresolved D. Germline-derived CDR1 and CDR2 are SGHTA and FQGNSA. V was clipped by 1 base and J by 7 bases, with 14 bases between them. This CDR3 region has 14 residues. The CDR3 spells CASSLDSNYDEQYF. CDR3 sequence (DNA): TGTGCCAGCAGCTTAGACTCCAACTACGATGAGCAGTACTTC.

The chain couples TRBV2 to TRBJ2-5, with 7 bases matching TRBD1. The J call could be wrong; TRBJ2-7 is a better fit for the DNA end. The V gene's germline CDR1 is SNHLY and CDR2 FYNNEI. The CDR3 spans 12 residues. The CDR3 loop is CATGTVPYEQYF. In DNA, the CDR3 is TGTGCCACCGGGACAGTCCCCTACGAGCAGTACTTC.

This clonotype was recorded at least ten times. This chain uses TRBV20-1 with TRBJ2-7; tentative D call: TRBD1 (6 bases). CDR1 is DFQATT, CDR2 SNEGSKA, per germline (reference sequence). With 6 bases removed from V and 1 base from J, the gap between germline ends came to 16 bases. This CDR3 has 14 residues. The CDR3: CSAQGPGDSYEQYF. As DNA, the CDR3 is TGCAGTGCCCAAGGACCAGGGGATTCCTACGAGCAGTACTTC.

Concerning this clonotype: The junction departs from the called germline gene at one end, perhaps through a read error. The V gene is TRBV20-1, the J gene TRBJ1-1, with D possibly being TRBD1 (5 bases). The CDR3 contains 12 residues. Germline V gene sequence: CDR1 DFQATT, CDR2 SNEGSKA (reference sequence). CDR3 residues: CSARVLDTEAFF. For the CDR3, the DNA is TGCAGTGCTAGAGTCCTGGACACCGAAGCTTTCTTT.

This chain uses TRBV27 with TRBJ2-7; D not resolved. Germline assignment: CDR1 MNHEY and CDR2 SMNVEV (reference sequence). This CDR3 is built from 14 residues. Trimming shortened V by 6 bases and J by 3 bases, and 15 bases separated the two germline ends. The chain's CDR3 is CASSPLGWDYEQYF. CDR3 DNA sequence: TGTGCCAGCAGCCCCCTTGGGTGGGACTACGAGCAGTACTTC.

The rearrangement joins TRBV15 to TRBJ2-3; D gene uncertain. Germline assignment: CDR1 LNHNV and CDR2 YYDKDF (reference sequence). CDR3 length equals 16 residues. The V and J ends lost 3 bases and 0 bases respectively, with 13 bases between them. CDR3 nucleotide sequence: TGTGCCACCAGCAGTCTACTACCTACTAGCACAGATACGCAGTATTTT. Residues: CATSSLLPTSTDTQYF. Full variable domain (remainder filled in from reference TRBV15 and TRBJ2-3): DAMVIQNPRYQVTQFGKPVTLSCSQTLNHNVMYWYQQKSSQAPKLLFHYYDKDFNNEADTPDNFQSRRPNTSFCFLDIRSPGLGDTAMYLCATSSLLPTSTDTQYFGPGTRLTVL.

The V call is TRBV30, the J call TRBJ2-7, with 9 positions matching TRBD2. The junction had 1 base not matched to a gene; V was cut back by 2 bases and J by 5 bases. CDR1 and CDR2 from the germline V gene are GTSNPN and SVGIG (reference sequence). This CDR3 has 12 amino acids. The CDR3 reads CAWSSGRNEQYF. Written as DNA, the CDR3 is TGTGCCTGGAGTAGCGGGAGGAACGAGCAGTACTTC.

This clonotype was detected many times. This chain uses TRBV4-1 with TRBJ2-1; the D gene is possibly TRBD2 (6 bases). V was cut by 0 bases and J by 8 bases, with 17 bases left in between. The CDR3 covers 16 residues. The V gene's germline CDR1 is MGHRA and CDR2 YSYEKL. Here the CDR3 DNA reads TGCGCCAGCAGCCAAGATCGGGCCGGGAGCTGGGATGAGCAGTTCTTC. Its translation is CASSQDRAGSWDEQFF.